The clone carrying this TCR beta chain was counted only a few times. The use of a sample-barcoded 5' primer and a J-beta primer mix characterized a second PCR of about 6 to 11 cycles. Template switching added a 12-random-nucleotide identifier to every cDNA molecule. Using its own MiXCR run on the 5' RACE reads, TCRdb lists one record per CDR3 protein. Among some 850,000 distinct CDR3 sequences listed, under 30% were seen once. The data belong to a study of blood T cells in healthy people across ages. Germline CDR1 DFQATT, CDR2 SNEGSKA (reference sequence). V trimming: 3 bases; J trimming: 4 bases; junction bases outside the gene matches: 4. CDR3 length: 13 residues. These same data were also listed under a study on T cells of mothers and their children. From that study: The sample comes from fewer than 10 healthy Caucasian donors: mothers and children. Per mother, over 8 million TCR beta CDR3 reads were obtained; per child, approximately 3 million. For unrelated pairs as for related ones, thymic selection shapes TCR recombination output similarly.

This chain uses TRBV20-1 with TRBJ2-3; 7 nucleotides match TRBD2. Sequenced sample: blood. The sequence was collected from a boy aged 10-17 years in good health. The CDR3: CSASWGGADTQYF. The CDR3, as DNA: TGCAGTGCTAGTTGGGGGGGGGCAGATACGCAGTATTTT.